The source of this TCR beta chain is a study of T-cell memory formation after mild COVID-19. About the research overall: The study found TCR clusters largely donor specific.

The CDR3 is 15 amino acids. CDR1 SGHRS and CDR2 YFSETQ come from the germline V gene. Trimming at V came to 2 bases and at J to 8 bases, leaving 8 bases not matched to a gene. TCRdb re-derived calls from the 5' RACE reads in MiXCR, one entry per CDR3 protein. Of around 300,000 distinct CDR3 sequences detected, 10% to 15% appear once; the ten largest clones hold 20% to 25%. Study results and caveats: CD4/CD8 balance held among clones contracting day 15 to 85, and later expanders leaned CD4+.

This clonotype turned up a few times. Its cognate antigen is unknown. This TCR derives from a man between 18 and 35 years old who had mild COVID-19 (a few samples of this study predate the infection). Cell type and time point are not known. Sequenced: PBMCs or a T cell subset sorted from them (not recorded which). The chain carries TRBV5-1 and TRBJ1-4, with 8 bases identical to TRBD1. CDR3 region: CASSFGQGRKEKLFF. CDR3 sequence (DNA): TGCGCCAGCAGCTTCGGACAGGGTAGGAAGGAAAAACTGTTTTTT.